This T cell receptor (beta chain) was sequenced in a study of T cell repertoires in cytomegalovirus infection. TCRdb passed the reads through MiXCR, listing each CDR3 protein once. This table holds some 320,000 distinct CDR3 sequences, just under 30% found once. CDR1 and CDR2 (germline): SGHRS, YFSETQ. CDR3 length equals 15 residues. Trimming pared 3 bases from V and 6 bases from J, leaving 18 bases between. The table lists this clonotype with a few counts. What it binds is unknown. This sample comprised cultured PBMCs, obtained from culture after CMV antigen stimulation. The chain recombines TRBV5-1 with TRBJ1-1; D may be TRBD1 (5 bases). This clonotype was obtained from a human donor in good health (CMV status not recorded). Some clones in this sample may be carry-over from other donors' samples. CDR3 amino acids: CASSSSTSGSAEAFF. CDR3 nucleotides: TGCGCCAGCAGCTCGAGCACTTCAGGGTCCGCTGAAGCTTTCTTT.